The 4 T cell receptor beta chains given below trace back to one sample, sequenced in a study of a mutant IDH1 vaccine in newly diagnosed glioma. Time point noted: week 47, end of study. In every dose of vaccine, 300 ug of mutant IDH1 20-mer peptide was given alongside topical imiquimod. Some clones are missing from TCRdb's copy, which holds only in-frame ones; the method was immunoSEQ multiplex PCR. The sample has tens of thousands of clones, more than 80% seen once; the top ten hold roughly 5.2%. These receptors' antigens are unknown. The sequences come from PBMCs, collected from a glioma patient whose treatment included an IDH1 peptide vaccine. The receptors come from a man between 40 and 49 years old with glioma.

The chain has TRBV14 and TRBJ1-4, with a weak D call TRBD1 (5 bases). The CDR3 runs to 15 residues. The germline V and J ends were trimmed by 1 base and 7 bases, with 13 bases remaining between them. Looked up from germline, CDR1 is SGHDN and CDR2 is FVKESK. The CDR3, as DNA: TGTGCCAGCAGCCAAGGGGCTGGGGGACCTGAAAAACTGTTTTTT. Its translation is CASSQGAGGPEKLFF.

The chain is built from TRBV5-4 and TRBJ2-7; 9 bases map to TRBD1. CDR3 length: 14 amino acids. Germline V gene data show CDR1 as SGHNT and CDR2 as YYREEE (reference sequence). Trimming removed 3 bases from V and 2 bases from J; junction bases left unmatched: 3. The CDR3 here is CASSSGTGPYEQYF. The CDR3 nucleotides are TGTGCCAGCAGCTCCGGGACAGGGCCCTACGAGCAGTACTTC. The whole variable domain, remainder taken from reference TRBV5-4 and TRBJ2-7, is ETGVTQSPTHLIKTRGQQVTLRCSSQSGHNTVSWYQQALGQGPQFIFQYYREEENGRGNFPPRFSGLQFPNYSSELNVNALELDDSALYLCASSSGTGPYEQYFGPGTRLTVT.

The chain couples TRBV19 to TRBJ2-6, with a possible D match to TRBD2 (6 bases). The CDR3 consists of 17 residues. Germline CDR1 and CDR2: LNHDA and SQIVND (reference sequence). V was shortened by 7 bases and J by 2 bases, with 18 bases between the two germline ends. DNA of the CDR3: TGTGCCAGTACCCCATGGGACTCAAACACTGGGGCCAACGTCCTGACTTTC. This codes for CASTPWDSNTGANVLTF.

The V gene is TRBV5-1, the J gene TRBJ2-5, with TRBD1 matching over 8 bases. The CDR3 has 16 amino acids. Germline lookup yields CDR1 SGHRS and CDR2 YFSETQ. The V and J ends lost 4 bases and 3 bases, in that order; junction bases with no gene match: 11. The chain's CDR3 is CASSLRTGRTEETQYF. The DNA of the CDR3 is TGCGCCAGCAGCCTGCGGACAGGGAGAACGGAAGAGACCCAGTACTTC.